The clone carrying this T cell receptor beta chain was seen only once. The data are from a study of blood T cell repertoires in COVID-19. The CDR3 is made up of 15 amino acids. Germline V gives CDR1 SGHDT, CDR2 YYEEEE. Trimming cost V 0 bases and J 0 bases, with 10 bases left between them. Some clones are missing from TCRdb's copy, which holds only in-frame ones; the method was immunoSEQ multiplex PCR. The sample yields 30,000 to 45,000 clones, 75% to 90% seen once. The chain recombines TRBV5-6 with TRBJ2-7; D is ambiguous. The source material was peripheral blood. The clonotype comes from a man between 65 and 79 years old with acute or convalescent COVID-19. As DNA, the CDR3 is TGTGCCAGCAGCTTGGTTCGAGCACCCTCCTACGAGCAGTACTTC. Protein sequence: CASSLVRAPSYEQYF.